A selection of T cell receptor beta chains follows, all from one sample in a study of cytomegalovirus exposure and HLA in healthy donors. Produced via immunoSEQ multiplex PCR; TCRdb's table is partial and in-frame only. Of roughly 190,000 clones detected, more than 75% appear once; the ten largest clones hold around 1.6%. The material sequenced was PBMCs. The receptors were sampled from a woman between 45 and 60 years old in good health and CMV-seronegative. Each CDR3 is given with its conserved first and last residue. D genes are given only for firm matches. The listing skips clone size in some rows; elsewhere it reads once, few, many or a size class.

size: -
J: TRBJ2-3
D: -
V: TRBV10-3
CDR3: CAIRSAGSTDTQYF
DNA: TGTGCCATCAGATCTGCTGGCAGCACAGATACGCAGTATTTT

size: -
J: TRBJ2-2
D: TRBD1
V: TRBV4-2
CDR3: CASSQVGTGVTGELFF
DNA: TGTGCCAGCAGCCAAGTCGGGACAGGGGTCACCGGGGAGCTGTTTTTT

size: -
J: TRBJ2-7
D: -
V: TRBV6-6
CDR3: CASSFAGQTLTYEQYF
DNA: TGTGCCAGCAGTTTCGCGGGACAGACACTTACCTACGAGCAGTACTTC

size: -
J: TRBJ1-2
D: TRBD1
V: TRBV19
CDR3: CASSILRGRQEGYTF
DNA: TGTGCCAGTAGTATTTTGAGGGGGCGACAGGAGGGCTACACCTTC

size: -
J: TRBJ2-7
D: -
V: TRBV21-1
CDR3: CASSKEPQGWYEQYF
DNA: TGTGCCAGCAGCAAAGAGCCACAGGGGTGGTACGAGCAGTACTTC

size: -
J: TRBJ2-7
D: TRBD2
V: TRBV28
CDR3: CASSGGGLAGGRTYEQYF
DNA: TGTGCCAGCAGTGGGGGAGGACTAGCGGGAGGCCGAACCTACGAGCAGTACTTC

size: -
J: TRBJ1-2
D: -
V: TRBV27
CDR3: CASSEWASYGYTF
DNA: TGTGCCAGCAGCGAGTGGGCGTCATATGGCTACACCTTC

size: -
J: TRBJ2-7
D: -
V: TRBV28
CDR3: CASRLTVSYEQYF
DNA: TGTGCCAGCAGGTTGACAGTCTCCTACGAGCAGTACTTC

size: -
J: TRBJ2-2
D: TRBD2
V: TRBV7-2
CDR3: CASSLFGSGKITGELFF
DNA: TGTGCCAGCAGCTTATTCGGGAGCGGGAAGATCACCGGGGAGCTGTTTTTT

size: -
J: TRBJ1-4
D: -
V: TRBV19
CDR3: CASSRREFDEKLFF
DNA: TGTGCCAGTAGCAGAAGGGAGTTCGACGAAAAACTGTTTTTT

size: -
J: TRBJ1-5
D: TRBD1
V: TRBV18
CDR3: CASSKQGVQQPQHF
DNA: TGTGCCAGCTCAAAACAGGGGGTTCAGCAGCCCCAGCATTTT

size: -
J: TRBJ2-3
D: TRBD2
V: TRBV27
CDR3: CASSLSGGASTDTQYF
DNA: TGTGCCAGCAGTTTAAGCGGGGGGGCTAGCACAGATACGCAGTATTTT

size: once
J: TRBJ2-7
D: -
V: TRBV5-8
CDR3: CASSRRGGGSYEQYF
DNA: TGTGCCAGCAGCCGTCGAGGAGGGGGCAGCTACGAGCAGTACTTC

size: -
J: TRBJ2-2
D: TRBD2
V: TRBV4-3
CDR3: CASSQGGLAGGPTGELFF
DNA: TGCGCCAGCAGCCAAGGGGGACTAGCGGGAGGGCCGACCGGGGAGCTGTTTTTT

size: -
J: TRBJ1-2
D: -
V: TRBV7-2
CDR3: CASRQGQAYGYTF
DNA: TGTGCCAGCAGACAGGGACAAGCCTATGGCTACACCTTC

size: -
J: TRBJ2-7
D: -
V: TRBV18
CDR3: CASSLDPSGEQYF
DNA: TGTGCCAGCTCACTGGACCCCTCGGGGGAGCAGTACTTC

size: -
J: TRBJ2-4
D: TRBD2
V: TRBV5-6
CDR3: CASSPAGGLKNIQYF
DNA: TGTGCCAGCAGCCCCGCGGGGGGACTCAAAAACATTCAGTACTTC

size: -
J: TRBJ2-2
D: -
V: TRBV14
CDR3: CASSQERTRNTGELFF
DNA: TGTGCCAGCAGCCAAGAGCGGACACGAAACACCGGGGAGCTGTTTTTT

size: -
J: TRBJ1-2
D: -
V: TRBV2
CDR3: CASSQGPGYTF
DNA: TGTGCCAGTTCCCAGGGTCCGGGCTACACCTTC

size: -
J: TRBJ1-2
D: -
V: TRBV2
CDR3: CASSGTGSNYGYTF
DNA: TGTGCCAGCAGCGGTACGGGTTCTAACTATGGCTACACCTTC

size: once
J: TRBJ2-7
D: TRBD1
V: TRBV7-6
CDR3: CASGQGAGEQYF
DNA: TGTGCCAGCGGACAGGGGGCGGGCGAGCAGTACTTC

size: few
J: TRBJ1-2
D: -
V: TRBV7-9
CDR3: CASSLGGAQGRNGYTF
DNA: TGTGCCAGCAGCTTAGGGGGAGCCCAAGGGCGGAATGGCTACACCTTC

size: -
J: TRBJ2-7
D: -
V: TRBV2
CDR3: CASSNQYEQYF
DNA: TGTGCCAGCAGTAATCAATACGAGCAGTACTTC

size: -
J: TRBJ1-2
D: TRBD1
V: TRBV6-5
CDR3: CASSSLDRNYGYTF
DNA: TGTGCCAGCAGTTCATTGGACAGGAACTATGGCTACACCTTC

size: -
J: TRBJ2-3
D: TRBD2
V: TRBV9
CDR3: CASSVAGTSATDTQYF
DNA: TGTGCCAGCAGCGTAGCCGGGACTAGCGCCACAGATACGCAGTATTTT

size: -
J: TRBJ2-1
D: -
V: TRBV5-6
CDR3: CASREAEIYNEQFF
DNA: TGTGCCAGCAGAGAGGCTGAGATCTACAATGAGCAGTTCTTC

size: -
J: TRBJ2-7
D: -
V: TRBV14
CDR3: CASTDTDSYEQYF
DNA: TGTGCCAGCACAGACACAGATTCCTACGAGCAGTACTTC

size: once
J: TRBJ2-5
D: -
V: TRBV12-2
CDR3: CASRFSPPTEQETQYF
DNA: TGTGCAAGTCGCTTTAGTCCCCCGACAGAGCAAGAGACCCAGTACTTC

size: few
J: TRBJ1-1
D: -
V: TRBV18
CDR3: CASSPTGNTEAFF
DNA: TGTGCCAGCTCACCGACAGGGAACACTGAAGCTTTCTTT

size: -
J: TRBJ1-1
D: TRBD1
V: TRBV30
CDR3: CAWSVRDRGYTEAFF
DNA: TGTGCCTGGAGTGTACGAGACAGGGGGTATACTGAAGCTTTCTTT

size: few
J: TRBJ2-7
D: TRBD2
V: TRBV7-2
CDR3: CASSLGTLAGYEQYF
DNA: TGTGCCAGCAGCTTAGGGACCCTAGCGGGATACGAGCAGTACTTC

size: -
J: TRBJ2-7
D: -
V: TRBV4-3
CDR3: CASSRGHSYEQYF
DNA: TGCGCCAGCAGCCGAGGACACTCCTACGAGCAGTACTTC

size: -
J: TRBJ1-1
D: -
V: TRBV2
CDR3: CASSERAGLNTEAFF
DNA: TGTGCCAGCAGTGAAAGGGCAGGGTTGAACACTGAAGCTTTCTTT

size: -
J: TRBJ1-1
D: -
V: TRBV5-1
CDR3: CASSLTGPTEAFF
DNA: TGCGCCAGCAGCCTGACAGGCCCGACTGAAGCTTTCTTT

size: -
J: TRBJ1-1
D: -
V: TRBV7-9
CDR3: CSSSLGVGGGGGTEAFF
DNA: TGTTCCAGCAGCTTAGGGGTTGGCGGCGGAGGAGGCACTGAAGCTTTCTTT

size: -
J: TRBJ1-1
D: -
V: TRBV9
CDR3: CASSADTLNTEAFF
DNA: TGTGCCAGCAGCGCAGACACCTTGAACACTGAAGCTTTCTTT

size: -
J: TRBJ1-2
D: -
V: TRBV6-6
CDR3: CASSYPDRIYGYTF
DNA: TGTGCCAGCAGTTACCCGGACAGAATCTATGGCTACACCTTC